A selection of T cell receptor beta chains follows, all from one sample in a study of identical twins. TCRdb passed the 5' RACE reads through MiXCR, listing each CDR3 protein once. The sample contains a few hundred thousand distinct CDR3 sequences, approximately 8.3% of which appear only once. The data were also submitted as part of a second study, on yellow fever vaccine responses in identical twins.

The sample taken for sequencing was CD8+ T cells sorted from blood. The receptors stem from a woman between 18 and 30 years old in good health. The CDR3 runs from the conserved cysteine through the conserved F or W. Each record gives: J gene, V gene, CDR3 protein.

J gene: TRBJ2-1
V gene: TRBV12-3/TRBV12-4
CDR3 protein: CASSLKPLSGLYNEQFF

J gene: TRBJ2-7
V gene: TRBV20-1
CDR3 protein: CSGKDSNYYEQYF

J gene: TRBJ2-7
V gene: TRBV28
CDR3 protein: CASRTGTSDPYEQYF

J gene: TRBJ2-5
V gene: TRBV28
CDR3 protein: CASSFLFGQQETQYF

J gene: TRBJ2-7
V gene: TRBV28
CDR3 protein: CASSPSYRGTYEQYF

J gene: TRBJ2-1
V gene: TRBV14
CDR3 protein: CASSTRLAGAVEQFF

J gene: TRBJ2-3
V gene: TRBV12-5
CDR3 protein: CASGLVTGGSTDTQYF

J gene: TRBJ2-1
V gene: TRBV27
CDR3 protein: CASNYRGEVYNEQFF

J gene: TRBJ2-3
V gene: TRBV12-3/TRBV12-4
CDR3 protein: CASNPGTGVSSDTQYF

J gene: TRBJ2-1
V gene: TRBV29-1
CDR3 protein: CSVEGRRGYNEQFF

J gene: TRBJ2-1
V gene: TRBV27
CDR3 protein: CASSLIGLVGYNEQFF

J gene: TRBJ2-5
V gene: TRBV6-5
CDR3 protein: CASSSLNRGRETQYF

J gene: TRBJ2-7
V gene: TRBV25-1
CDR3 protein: CASSGAATYEQYF

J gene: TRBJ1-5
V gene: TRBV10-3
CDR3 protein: CAISESISSSEAQHF

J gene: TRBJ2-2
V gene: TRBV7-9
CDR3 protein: CASTRPGESGELFF

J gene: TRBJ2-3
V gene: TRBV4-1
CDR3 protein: CASSATSGAFTDTQYF

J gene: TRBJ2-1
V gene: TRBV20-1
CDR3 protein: CSARGLLAGVLSEQFF

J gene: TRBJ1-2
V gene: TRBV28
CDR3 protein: CASRNVEGLDYGYTF

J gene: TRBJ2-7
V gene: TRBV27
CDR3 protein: CASSSTGYEQYF

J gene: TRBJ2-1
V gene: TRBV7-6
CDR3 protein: CASSHRDTGSYEQFF

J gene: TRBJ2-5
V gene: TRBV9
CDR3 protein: CASSAGTSGIQYQETQYF

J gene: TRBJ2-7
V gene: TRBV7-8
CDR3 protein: CASSVATPSYEQYF

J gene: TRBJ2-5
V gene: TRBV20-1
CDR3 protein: CSARAVRLGRETQYF

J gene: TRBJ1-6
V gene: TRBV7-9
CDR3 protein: CASSSPLGGNSPLHF

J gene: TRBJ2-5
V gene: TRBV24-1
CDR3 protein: CATSGYETQETQYF

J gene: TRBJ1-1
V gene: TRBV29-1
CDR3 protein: CSVNDRLNTEAFF

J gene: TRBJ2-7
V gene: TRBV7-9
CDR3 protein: CASSLHGNSDLEEQYF

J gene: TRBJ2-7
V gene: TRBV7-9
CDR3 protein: CASSPREGGSYEQYF

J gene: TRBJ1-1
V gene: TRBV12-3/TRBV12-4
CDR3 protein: CASSLGGAGTEAFF

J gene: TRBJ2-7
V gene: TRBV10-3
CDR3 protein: CAITPHSETYEQYF

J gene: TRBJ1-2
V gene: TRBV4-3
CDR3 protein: CASSQDRGHGYTF

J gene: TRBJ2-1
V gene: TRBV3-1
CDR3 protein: CASSQVWGAHDNEQFF